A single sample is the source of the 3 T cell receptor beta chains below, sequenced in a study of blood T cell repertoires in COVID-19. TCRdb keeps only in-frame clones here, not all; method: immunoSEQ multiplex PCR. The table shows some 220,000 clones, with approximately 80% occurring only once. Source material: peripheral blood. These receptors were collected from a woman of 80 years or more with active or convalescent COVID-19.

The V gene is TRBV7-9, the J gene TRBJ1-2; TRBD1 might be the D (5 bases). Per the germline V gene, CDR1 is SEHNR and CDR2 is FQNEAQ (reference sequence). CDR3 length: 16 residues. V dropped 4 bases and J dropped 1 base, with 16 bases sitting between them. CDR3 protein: CASSSGIGVFNYGYTF. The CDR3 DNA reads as TGTGCCAGCAGCTCAGGAATAGGGGTTTTTAACTATGGCTACACCTTC.

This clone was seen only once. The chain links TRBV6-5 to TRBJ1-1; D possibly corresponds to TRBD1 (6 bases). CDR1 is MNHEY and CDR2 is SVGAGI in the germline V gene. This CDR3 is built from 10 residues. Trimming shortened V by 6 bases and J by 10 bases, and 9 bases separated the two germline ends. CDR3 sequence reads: CASRRTAAFF. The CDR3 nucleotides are TGTGCCAGCAGGAGGACAGCAGCTTTCTTT.

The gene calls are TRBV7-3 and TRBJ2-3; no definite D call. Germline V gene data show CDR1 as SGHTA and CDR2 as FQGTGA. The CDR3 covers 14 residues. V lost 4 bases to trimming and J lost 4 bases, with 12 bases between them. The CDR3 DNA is TGTGCCAGCAGCTCTTCTAGTAGCTCAGATACGCAGTATTTT. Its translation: CASSSSSSSDTQYF.